Each of the 4 T cell receptor beta chains below was sequenced from the same sample in a study of T cells in Graves' hyperthyroidism and ophthalmopathy. Amplification yielded TCR beta CDR3 regions, with RNA transcripts as the source. RT-PCR in the first round (using the HTBI primer set) targeted the TCR CDR3. MiXCR, applied by TCRdb to the multiplex PCR reads, yields one record per CDR3 protein. This table holds 640,000 or so distinct CDR3 sequences, about 14% found once. Sequenced sample: blood. These receptors were obtained from a woman younger than 30 with Graves' ophthalmopathy.

The chain combines TRBV14 with TRBJ2-7, with D possibly matching TRBD1 (5 bases). The CDR3 has 17 residues. Germline V gene sequence: CDR1 SGHDN, CDR2 FVKESK. The V gene lost 4 bases and the J gene lost 7 bases, with 26 bases spanning the gap. The CDR3 sequence is CASSLSWTRTRKREQYF. The CDR3 bases are TGTGCCAGCAGCCTCTCCTGGACAAGGACAAGGAAAAGGGAGCAGTACTTC.

The J gene is TRBJ2-1, the V gene TRBV24-1; 9 positions agree with TRBD2. V lost 3 bases, J lost 3 bases, and 8 bases stayed unmatched. CDR1 and CDR2 from the germline V gene are KGHDR and SFDVKD. The CDR3 totals 17 residues. CDR3 nucleotides: TGTGCCACCAGTGATCAGCGAAGGACTAGCGTCTACAATGAGCAGTTCTTC. This gives the protein CATSDQRRTSVYNEQFF.

Worth noting for this clonotype: The final CDR3 position lacks the conserved phenylalanine or tryptophan, pointing to a likely read error. The chain carries TRBV6-1 and TRBJ1-2; D gene unclear. The CDR3 is 13 residues long. Looked up from germline, CDR1 is MNHNS and CDR2 is SASEGT. With 1 base removed from V and 3 bases from J, the gap between germline ends came to 6 bases. The DNA of the CDR3 is TGTGCCAGCAGTGAAGGAGGAGACTATGGCTACACCCTC. Encoded protein: CASSEGGDYGYTL.

This clonotype was recorded a few times. A much larger clone differs by one base, so this may be a read error. V gene TRBV25-1 combines with J gene TRBJ2-7; D is unclear. CDR3 length equals 10 residues. Germline V gene sequence: CDR1 MGHDK, CDR2 SYGVNS. V lost 5 bases to trimming and J lost 5 bases, with 4 bases between them. DNA for the CDR3: TGTGCCAGCAGTTTTAACGAGCAGTACTTC. Its translation is CASSFNEQYF.